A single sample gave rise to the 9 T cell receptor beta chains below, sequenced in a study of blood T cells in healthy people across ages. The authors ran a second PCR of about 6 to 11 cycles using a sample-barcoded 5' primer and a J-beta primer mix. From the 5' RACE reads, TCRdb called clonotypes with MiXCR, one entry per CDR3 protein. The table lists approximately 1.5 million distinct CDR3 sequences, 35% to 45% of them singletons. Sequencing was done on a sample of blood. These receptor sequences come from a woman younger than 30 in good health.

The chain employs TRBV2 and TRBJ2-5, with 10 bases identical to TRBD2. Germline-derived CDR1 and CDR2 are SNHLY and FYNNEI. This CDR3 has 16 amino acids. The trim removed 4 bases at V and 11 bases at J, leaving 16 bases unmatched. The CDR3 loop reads CASSGLSGRALNEQYF. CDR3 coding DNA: TGTGCCAGCAGTGGGTTGAGCGGGAGGGCCCTCAATGAGCAGTACTTC.

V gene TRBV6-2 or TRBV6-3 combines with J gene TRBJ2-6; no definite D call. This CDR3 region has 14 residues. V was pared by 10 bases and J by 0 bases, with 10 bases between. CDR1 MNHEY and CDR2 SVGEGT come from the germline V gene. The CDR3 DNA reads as TGTGCCACAGGAATAAGCTCTGGGGCCAACGTCCTGACTTTC. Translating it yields CATGISSGANVLTF.

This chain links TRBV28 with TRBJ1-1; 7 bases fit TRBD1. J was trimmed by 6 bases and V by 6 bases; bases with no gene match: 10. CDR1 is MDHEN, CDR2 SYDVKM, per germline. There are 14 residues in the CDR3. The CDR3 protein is CASSPTQGIAEAFF. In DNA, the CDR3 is TGTGCCAGCAGCCCCACACAGGGGATAGCTGAAGCTTTCTTT.

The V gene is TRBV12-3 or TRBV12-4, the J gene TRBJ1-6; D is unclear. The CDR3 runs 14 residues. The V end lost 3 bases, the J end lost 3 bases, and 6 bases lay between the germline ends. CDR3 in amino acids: CASSFPGYNSPLHF. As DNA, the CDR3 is TGTGCCAGCAGTTTCCCCGGCTATAATTCACCCCTCCACTTT.

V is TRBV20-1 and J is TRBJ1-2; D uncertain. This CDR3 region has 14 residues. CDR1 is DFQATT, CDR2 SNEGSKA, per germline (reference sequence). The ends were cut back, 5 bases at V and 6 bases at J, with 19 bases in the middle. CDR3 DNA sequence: TGCAGTGCTCCCGACCCGGCCAAGAGCCATGGCTACACCTTC. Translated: CSAPDPAKSHGYTF.

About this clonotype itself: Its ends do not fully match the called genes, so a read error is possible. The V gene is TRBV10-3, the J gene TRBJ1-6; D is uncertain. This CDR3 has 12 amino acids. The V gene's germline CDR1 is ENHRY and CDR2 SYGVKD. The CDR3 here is CAISDGFSPPHF. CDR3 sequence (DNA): TGTGCCATCAGTGATGGGTTTTCACCCCCCCACTTT.

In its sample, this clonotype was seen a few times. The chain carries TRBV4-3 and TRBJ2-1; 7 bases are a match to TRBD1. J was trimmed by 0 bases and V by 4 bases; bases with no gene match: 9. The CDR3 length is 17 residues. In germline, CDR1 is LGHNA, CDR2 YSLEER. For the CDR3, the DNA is TGCGCCAGCAGCCCGAGGGGGCCCCCAAGCTCCTACAATGAGCAGTTCTTC. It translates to CASSPRGPPSSYNEQFF.

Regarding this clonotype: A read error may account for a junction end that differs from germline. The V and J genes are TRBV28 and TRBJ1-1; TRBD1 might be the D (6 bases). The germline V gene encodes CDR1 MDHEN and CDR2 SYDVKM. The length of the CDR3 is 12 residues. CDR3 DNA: TGTGCCGGCAGGGGCCATCGTTCTGAAGCTTTCTTT. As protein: CAGRGHRSEAFF.

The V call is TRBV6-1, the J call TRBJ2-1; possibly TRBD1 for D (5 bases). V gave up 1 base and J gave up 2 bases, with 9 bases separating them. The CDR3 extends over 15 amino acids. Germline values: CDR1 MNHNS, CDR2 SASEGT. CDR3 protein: CASSEERGTYNEQFF. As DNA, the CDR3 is TGTGCCAGCAGTGAAGAAAGGGGTACCTACAATGAGCAGTTCTTC.